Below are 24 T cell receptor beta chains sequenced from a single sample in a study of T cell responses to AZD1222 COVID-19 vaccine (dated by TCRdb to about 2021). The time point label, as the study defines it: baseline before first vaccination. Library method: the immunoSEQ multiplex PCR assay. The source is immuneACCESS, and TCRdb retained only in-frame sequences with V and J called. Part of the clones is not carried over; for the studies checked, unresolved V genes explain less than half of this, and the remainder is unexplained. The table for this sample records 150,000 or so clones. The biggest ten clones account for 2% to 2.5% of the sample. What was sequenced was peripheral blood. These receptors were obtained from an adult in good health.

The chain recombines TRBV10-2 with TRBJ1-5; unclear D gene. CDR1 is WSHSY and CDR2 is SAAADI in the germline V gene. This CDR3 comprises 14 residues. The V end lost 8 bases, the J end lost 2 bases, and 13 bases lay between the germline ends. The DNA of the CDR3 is TGCGCCAGCGGGCTTTTCGGCGGCAATCAGCCCCAGCATTTT. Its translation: CASGLFGGNQPQHF.

CDR3 DNA: TGTGCCAGCAGCCGCACCGGGACAGGGAATCAGCCCCAGCATTTT. Protein sequence: CASSRTGTGNQPQHF. V usage is TRBV7-2 and J usage is TRBJ1-5, with 9 bases aligning to TRBD1. Germline V gene data show CDR1 as SGHTA and CDR2 as FQGNSA. CDR3 length: 15 residues. Losses at the gene ends were 5 bases for V and 4 bases for J; bases not matched to a gene: 6.

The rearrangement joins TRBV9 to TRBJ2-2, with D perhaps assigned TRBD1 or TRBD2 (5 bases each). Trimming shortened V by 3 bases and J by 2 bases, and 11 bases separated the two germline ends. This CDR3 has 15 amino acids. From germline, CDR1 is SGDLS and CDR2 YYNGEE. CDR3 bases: TGTGCCAGCAGCGCCGGGACCCAAAACACCGGGGAGCTGTTTTTT. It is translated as CASSAGTQNTGELFF.

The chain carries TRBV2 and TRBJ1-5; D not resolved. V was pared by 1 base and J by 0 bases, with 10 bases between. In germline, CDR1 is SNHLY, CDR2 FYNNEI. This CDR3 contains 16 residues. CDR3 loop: CASSEVSFYSNQPQHF. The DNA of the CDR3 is TGTGCCAGCAGTGAAGTAAGCTTTTATAGCAATCAGCCCCAGCATTTT.

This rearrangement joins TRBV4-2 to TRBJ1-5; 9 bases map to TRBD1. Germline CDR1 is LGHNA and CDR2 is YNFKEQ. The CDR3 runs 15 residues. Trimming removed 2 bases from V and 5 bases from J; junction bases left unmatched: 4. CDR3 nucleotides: TGTGCCAGCAGCCAACTCCGACAGGGGGATCAGCCCCAGCATTTT. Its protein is CASSQLRQGDQPQHF.

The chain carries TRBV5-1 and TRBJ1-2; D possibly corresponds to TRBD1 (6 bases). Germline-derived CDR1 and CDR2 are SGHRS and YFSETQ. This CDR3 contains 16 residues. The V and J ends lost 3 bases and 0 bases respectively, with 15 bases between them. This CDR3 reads CASSSPWGASNYGYTF. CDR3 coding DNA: TGCGCCAGCAGCTCACCCTGGGGGGCCTCTAACTATGGCTACACCTTC.

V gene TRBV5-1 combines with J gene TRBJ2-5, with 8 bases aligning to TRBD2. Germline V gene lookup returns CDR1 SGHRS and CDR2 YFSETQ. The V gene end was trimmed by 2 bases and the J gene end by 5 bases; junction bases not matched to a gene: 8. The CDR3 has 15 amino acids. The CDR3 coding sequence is TGCGCCAGCAGCTTCGGTTTATCGGGAGGGGAGACCCAGTACTTC. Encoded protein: CASSFGLSGGETQYF. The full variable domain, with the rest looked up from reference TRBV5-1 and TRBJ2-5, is KAGVTQTPRYLIKTRGQQVTLSCSPISGHRSVSWYQQTPGQGLQFLFEYFSETQRNKGNFPGRFSGRQFSNSRSEMNVSTLELGDSALYLCASSFGLSGGETQYFGPGTRLLVL.

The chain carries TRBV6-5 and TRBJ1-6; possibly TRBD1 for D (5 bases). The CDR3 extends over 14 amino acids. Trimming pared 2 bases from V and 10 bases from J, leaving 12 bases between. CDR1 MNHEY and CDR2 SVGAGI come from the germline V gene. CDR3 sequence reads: CASSYGGRGSPLHF. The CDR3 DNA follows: TGTGCCAGCAGTTACGGGGGGAGGGGCTCACCCCTCCACTTT.

CDR3 sequence (DNA): TGTGCCAGCAGCCCGGGGGTGTCAATCAGGGGGAGGGGAGAGACCCAGTACTTC. This gives the protein CASSPGVSIRGRGETQYF. The chain carries TRBV7-2 and TRBJ2-5; tentatively, D is TRBD1 or TRBD2 (7 bases each). The germline CDR1 and CDR2 sequences are SGHTA and FQGNSA. The V gene lost 5 bases and the J gene lost 4 bases, with 26 bases spanning the gap. CDR3 length: 18 residues.

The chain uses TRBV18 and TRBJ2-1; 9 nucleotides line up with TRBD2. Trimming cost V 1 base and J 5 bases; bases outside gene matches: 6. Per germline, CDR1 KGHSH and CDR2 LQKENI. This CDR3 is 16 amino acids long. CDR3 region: CASSPLGGGANNEQFF. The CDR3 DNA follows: TGTGCCAGCTCACCACTTGGCGGGGGGGCCAACAATGAGCAGTTCTTC.

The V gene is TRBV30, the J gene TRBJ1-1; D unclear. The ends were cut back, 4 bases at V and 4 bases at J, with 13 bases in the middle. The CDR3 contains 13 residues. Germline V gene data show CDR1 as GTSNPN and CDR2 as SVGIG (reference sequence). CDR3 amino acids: CAWTRGYGTEAFF. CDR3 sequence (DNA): TGTGCCTGGACGCGGGGTTACGGCACTGAAGCTTTCTTT.

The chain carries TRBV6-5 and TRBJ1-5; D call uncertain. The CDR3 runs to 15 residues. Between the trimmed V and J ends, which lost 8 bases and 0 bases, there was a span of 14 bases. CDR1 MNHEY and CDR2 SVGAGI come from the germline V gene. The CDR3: CASLLALYSNQPQHF. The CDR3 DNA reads TGTGCCAGCCTCTTGGCACTTTATAGCAATCAGCCCCAGCATTTT.

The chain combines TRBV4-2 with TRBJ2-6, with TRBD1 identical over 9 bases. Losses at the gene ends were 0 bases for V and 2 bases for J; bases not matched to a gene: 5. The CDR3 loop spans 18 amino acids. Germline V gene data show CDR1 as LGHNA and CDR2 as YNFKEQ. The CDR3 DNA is TGTGCCAGCAGCCAAGAAACAGGGGGCGACGCTGGGGCCAACGTCCTGACTTTC. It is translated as CASSQETGGDAGANVLTF.

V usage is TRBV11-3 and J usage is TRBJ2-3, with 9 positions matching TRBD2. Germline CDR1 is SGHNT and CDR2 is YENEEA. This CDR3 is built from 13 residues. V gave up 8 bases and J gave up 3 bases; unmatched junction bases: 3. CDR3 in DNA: TGTGCCAGCCGGGCGGGGGGGACAGATACGCAGTATTTT. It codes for CASRAGGTDTQYF.

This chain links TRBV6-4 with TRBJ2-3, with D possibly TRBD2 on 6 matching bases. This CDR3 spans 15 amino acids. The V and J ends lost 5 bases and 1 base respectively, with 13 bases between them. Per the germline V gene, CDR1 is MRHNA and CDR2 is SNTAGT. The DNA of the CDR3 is TGTGCCAGCAGTACCCGGGACTTCTGCACAGATACGCAGTATTTT. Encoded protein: CASSTRDFCTDTQYF.

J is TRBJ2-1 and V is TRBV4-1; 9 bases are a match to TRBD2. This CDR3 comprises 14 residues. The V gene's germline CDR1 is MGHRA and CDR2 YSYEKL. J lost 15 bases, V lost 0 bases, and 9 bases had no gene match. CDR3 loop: CASSQEVAGAFWFF. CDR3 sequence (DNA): TGCGCCAGCAGCCAAGAAGTAGCGGGGGCCTTTTGGTTCTTC.

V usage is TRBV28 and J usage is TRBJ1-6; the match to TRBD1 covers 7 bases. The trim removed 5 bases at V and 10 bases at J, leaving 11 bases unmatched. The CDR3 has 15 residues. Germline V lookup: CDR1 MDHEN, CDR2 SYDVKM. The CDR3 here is CASSAHRTGESPLHF. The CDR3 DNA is TGTGCCAGCAGTGCCCACCGGACAGGAGAATCACCCCTCCACTTT. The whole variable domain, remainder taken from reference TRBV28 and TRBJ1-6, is DVKVTQSSRYLVKRTGEKVFLECVQDMDHENMFWYRQDPGLGLRLIYFSYDVKMKEKGDIPEGYSVSREKKERFSLILESASTNQTSMYLCASSAHRTGESPLHFGNGTRLTVT.

The CDR3 sequence is CASSSPTSTDTQYF. The DNA for the CDR3 is TGCGCCAGCAGCTCCCCGACTAGCACAGATACGCAGTATTTT. The V gene is TRBV5-1, the J gene TRBJ2-3; D unresolved. The CDR3 is made up of 14 amino acids. Germline CDR1 reads SGHRS; CDR2 reads YFSETQ. V lost 3 bases and J lost 0, with 8 bases in between. The full variable domain, rest sourced from reference TRBV5-1 and TRBJ2-3, is KAGVTQTPRYLIKTRGQQVTLSCSPISGHRSVSWYQQTPGQGLQFLFEYFSETQRNKGNFPGRFSGRQFSNSRSEMNVSTLELGDSALYLCASSSPTSTDTQYFGPGTRLTVL.

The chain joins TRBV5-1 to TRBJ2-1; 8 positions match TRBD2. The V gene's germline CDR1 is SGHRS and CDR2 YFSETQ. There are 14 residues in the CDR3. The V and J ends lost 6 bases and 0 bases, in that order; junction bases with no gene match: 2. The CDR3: CASNAGGSYNEQFF. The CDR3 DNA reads TGCGCCAGCAACGCGGGGGGCTCCTACAATGAGCAGTTCTTC.

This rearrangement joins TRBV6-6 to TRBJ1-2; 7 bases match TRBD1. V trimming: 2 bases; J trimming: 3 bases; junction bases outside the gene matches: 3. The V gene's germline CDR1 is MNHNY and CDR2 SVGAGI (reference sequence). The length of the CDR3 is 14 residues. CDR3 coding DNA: TGTGCCAGCAGTTACCCCACAGGGGACTATGGCTACACCTTC. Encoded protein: CASSYPTGDYGYTF.

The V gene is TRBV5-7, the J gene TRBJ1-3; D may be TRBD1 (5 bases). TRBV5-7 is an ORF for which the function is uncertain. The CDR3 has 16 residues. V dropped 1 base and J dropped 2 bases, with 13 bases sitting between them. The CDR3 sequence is CASSLNPGGPGNTIYF. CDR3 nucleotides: TGTGCCAGCAGCTTGAATCCGGGGGGACCTGGAAACACCATATATTTT.

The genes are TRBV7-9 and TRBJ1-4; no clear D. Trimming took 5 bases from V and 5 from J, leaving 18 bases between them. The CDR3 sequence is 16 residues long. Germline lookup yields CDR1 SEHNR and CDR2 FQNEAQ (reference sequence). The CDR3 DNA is TGTGCCAGCAGCACCAACCGGGAGGTGACGAATGAAAAACTGTTTTTT. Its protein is CASSTNREVTNEKLFF. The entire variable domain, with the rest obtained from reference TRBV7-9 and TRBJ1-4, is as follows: DTGVSQNPRHKITKRGQNVTFRCDPISEHNRLYWYRQTLGQGPEFLTYFQNEAQLEKSRLLSDRFSAERPKGSFSTLEIQRTEQGDSAMYLCASSTNREVTNEKLFFGSGTQLSVL.

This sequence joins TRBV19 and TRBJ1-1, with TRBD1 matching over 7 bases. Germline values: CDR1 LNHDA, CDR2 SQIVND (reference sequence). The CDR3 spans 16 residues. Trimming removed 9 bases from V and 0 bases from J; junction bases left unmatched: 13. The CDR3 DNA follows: TGTGCCAGCCTCAGAGGGGACGGGACAGTGAACACTGAAGCTTTCTTT. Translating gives CASLRGDGTVNTEAFF.

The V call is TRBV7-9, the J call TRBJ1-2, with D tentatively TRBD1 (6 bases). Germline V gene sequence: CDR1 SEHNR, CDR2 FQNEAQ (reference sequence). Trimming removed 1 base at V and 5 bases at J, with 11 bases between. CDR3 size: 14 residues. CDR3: CASSLDQTGYGYTF. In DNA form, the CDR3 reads TGTGCCAGCAGCTTAGATCAGACAGGATATGGCTACACCTTC. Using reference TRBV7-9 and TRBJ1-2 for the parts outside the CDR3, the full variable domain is DTGVSQNPRHKITKRGQNVTFRCDPISEHNRLYWYRQTLGQGPEFLTYFQNEAQLEKSRLLSDRFSAERPKGSFSTLEIQRTEQGDSAMYLCASSLDQTGYGYTFGSGTRLTVV.